The entry below gives a single T cell receptor beta chain sequence along with its context. The target antigen is unknown. The data originate from a study of T cell repertoires in cytomegalovirus infection. As for the study in general: Public TCR beta signatures provided an indication of both CMV infection and a matching HLA type. General observations from the study: HLA-C-restricted CMV clonotypes gave the most frequent clonotype in two of eight donors. Cumulative frequency of public TCR beta families picked out carriers of CMV plus the relevant HLA.

The V gene's germline CDR1 is MDHEN and CDR2 SYDVKM. Trimming took off 5 bases at V and 1 base at J, with 12 bases between the two ends. This CDR3 comprises 15 residues. TCRdb redid the calling of the reads with MiXCR, one entry per CDR3 protein. The table lists 550,000 to 850,000 distinct CDR3 sequences, around a third of them singletons. V and J are TRBV28 and TRBJ2-1, with D unclear. The sequenced sample was cultured PBMCs, obtained from culture after CMV antigen stimulation. The receptor's source is a human donor in good health (CMV status not recorded). Some clones in this sample may be carry-over from other donors' samples. The CDR3 loop reads CASSIYRTSYNEQFF. In DNA, the CDR3 is TGTGCCAGCAGTATCTATCGGACGTCCTACAATGAGCAGTTCTTC.